At least ten counts were recorded for the clone carrying this T cell receptor (beta chain). J lost 7 bases, V lost 3 bases, and 17 bases had no gene match. There are 17 residues in the CDR3. From germline, CDR1 is SQVTM and CDR2 ANQGSEA. This library used roughly 400 ng RNA and molecular barcoded adaptors spanning alpha/delta and beta/gamma chains. TCRdb reanalysed the reads using MiXCR and keeps one entry per CDR3 protein. The table records about 24,000 distinct CDR3 sequences, 20% to 25% of them present only once. This specimen comes from a study of read filtering for tumor transcriptome and immune sequencing. For the study at large: Whole-transcriptome libraries were prepared after DNase treatment. IR-seq gave about 3.5 to 10.27 million TCR reads per sample; RNA-seq gave roughly 80 to 1,300.

The receptor comes from a donor aged 40 or over with multiple myeloma. The source material was a population of CD138-negative cells sorted from bone marrow. The rearrangement links TRBV29-1 to TRBJ2-2, with TRBD1 matching 7 bases. This chain's CDR3 is CSVERQGWGSSIGELFF. As DNA, the CDR3 is TGCAGCGTTGAGCGACAGGGATGGGGGTCGTCCATCGGGGAGCTGTTTTTT.